The rows below give T cell receptor beta chains drawn from one sample of a study of blood T cell repertoires in COVID-19. The table came from immunoSEQ multiplex PCR; TCRdb's copy has only in-frame clones and leaves some out. The sample has around 80,000 clones; over 75% are singletons. The sample taken for sequencing was peripheral blood. These receptor sequences come from a human donor in a cohort sampled during active COVID-19. Both conserved end residues are part of each CDR3. D genes are given only for firm matches. Expanded clones get a size class; other rows say once, few or many, or leave the size out.

d_call j_call clone_size v_call cdr3_nt cdr3_aa
TRBD1 TRBJ1-2 once TRBV4-1 TGCGCCAGCAGCCAAACAGGGGGGGGGAACTATGGCTACACCTTC CASSQTGGGNYGYTF
TRBD2 TRBJ2-5 NA TRBV18 TGTGCCAGCTCACCAGGGACCGATTCGGGCGGGGGAGAGACCCAGTACTTC CASSPGTDSGGGETQYF
NA TRBJ1-5 NA TRBV7-9 TGTGCCAGCGGACGGGAAGGCAATCAGCCCCAGCATTTT CASGREGNQPQHF
NA TRBJ2-7 NA TRBV2 TGTGCCAGCAGTGACCTCGGTACTCACGAGCAGTACTTC CASSDLGTHEQYF
NA TRBJ2-7 NA TRBV7-8 TGTGCCAGCAGTCCAGTACGGGCGGGACCCTACGAGCAGTACTTC CASSPVRAGPYEQYF
TRBD2 TRBJ2-7 NA TRBV28 TGTGCCAGCAGTTCCTTAGCGGGAGACGAGCAGTACTTC CASSSLAGDEQYF
TRBD2 TRBJ2-2 NA TRBV9 TGTGCCAGCAGCGTAGGATCTAGCGGGAGGGTCAAGAGCGCCGGGGAGCTGTTTTTT CASSVGSSGRVKSAGELFF
NA TRBJ1-2 few TRBV19 TGTGCCAGTAGTATAGGAGCCGGCTACACCTTC CASSIGAGYTF
NA TRBJ1-2 NA TRBV18 TGTGCCAGCTCACCACCGATAGTAAACTATGGCTACACCTTC CASSPPIVNYGYTF
TRBD1 TRBJ1-1 NA TRBV14 TGTGCCAGCAGCCAGGGACAGGGACGGAACACTGAAGCTTTCTTT CASSQGQGRNTEAFF
TRBD1 TRBJ1-2 NA TRBV5-4 TGTGCCAGCAGCCTTGACAGGGGGCTTGGCTACACCTTC CASSLDRGLGYTF
TRBD1 TRBJ2-5 NA TRBV10-3 TGTGCCATCAGGCTGGGACAGGGTGTAGAGACCCAGTACTTC CAIRLGQGVETQYF
TRBD1 TRBJ2-5 NA TRBV6-5 TGTGCCAGCACTCCAGGGGGAGCCGAGACCCAGTACTTC CASTPGGAETQYF
NA TRBJ1-1 NA TRBV11-3 TGTGCCAGCAGCTTTAGACCCACGGGAATTCGGAACACTGAAGCTTTCTTT CASSFRPTGIRNTEAFF
NA TRBJ2-7 NA TRBV6-5 TGTGCCAGCAGTTACAGACAGCCCCTCGAGCAGTACTTC CASSYRQPLEQYF
TRBD1 TRBJ1-6 NA TRBV7-6 TGTGCCAGCAGCTTAACGGGACAGGGCCCATATAATTCACCCCTCCACTTT CASSLTGQGPYNSPLHF
NA TRBJ2-1 once TRBV28 TGTGCCAGCAGTCTAGATACTTACAATGAGCAGTTCTTC CASSLDTYNEQFF
NA TRBJ2-7 NA TRBV11-2 TGTGCCAGCAGCCTTGGGACTCCTCCCTACGAGCAGTACTTC CASSLGTPPYEQYF
TRBD2 TRBJ2-7 NA TRBV9 TGTGCCAGCAGCGCCGCGGGGGTGGGGGAGCAGTACTTC CASSAAGVGEQYF
TRBD1 TRBJ1-6 few TRBV6-8 TGTGCCAGGAGGGGACAGGTGAGCGCCTATAATTCACCCCTCCACTTT CARRGQVSAYNSPLHF
TRBD2 TRBJ2-7 NA TRBV11-3 TGTGCCAGCAGCTTTCCGTTAGGGGGACTAGCGGGAGGGAGGCAGTACTTC CASSFPLGGLAGGRQYF
NA TRBJ1-6 NA TRBV27 TGTGCCAGCAGTCCAAGCTTCCGGACAGACGGTTCACCCCTCCACTTT CASSPSFRTDGSPLHF
TRBD2 TRBJ2-5 NA TRBV7-2 TGTGCCAGCAGCTTACGGTCGGGGGGGCAAGAGACCCAGTACTTC CASSLRSGGQETQYF
NA TRBJ1-2 NA TRBV5-5 TGTGCCAGCAGCCCAGGACCGTGGGAGAACTATGGCTACACCTTC CASSPGPWENYGYTF
NA TRBJ1-5 NA TRBV7-9 TGTGCCAGCAGCTTCTCGGGGGGAGGACAGCCCCAGCATTTT CASSFSGGGQPQHF
TRBD1 TRBJ1-4 NA TRBV3-1/TRBV3-2 TGTGCCAGCAGCCCTAGACAGGGTCGGGCTGAAAAACTGTTTTTT CASSPRQGRAEKLFF
NA TRBJ2-3 NA TRBV19 TGTGCCAGTAGTCGGTGGGATACGCAGTATTTT CASSRWDTQYF
TRBD1 TRBJ2-3 NA TRBV7-2 TGTGCCAGCAGTCGACAGGGGGCATCGAGAGATACGCAGTATTTT CASSRQGASRDTQYF
NA TRBJ2-5 NA TRBV6-5 TGTGCCAGCAGTTATGACCCGGGGATTGAGACCCAGTACTTC CASSYDPGIETQYF
NA TRBJ2-5 NA TRBV11-3 TGTGCCAGCAGCTTGAGAGAGACCCAGTACTTC CASSLRETQYF